These T cell receptor beta chains were read from a single sample in a study of immune evolution from preneoplasia to lung adenocarcinoma. The repertoire was sequenced with immunoSEQ multiplex PCR; TCRdb's copy has only in-frame clones and lacks some. The sample has approximately 6,700 clones, around 80% seen once; the top ten hold about 6%. Sequencing was performed on FFPE adjacent normal lung tissue. These receptors were collected from a person aged 60-79 years with lung adenocarcinoma. Each CDR3 is given with its conserved first and last residue. The order of the fields is V gene, D gene, CDR3 length, clone size, J gene, CDR3 DNA, CDR3 protein. A D gene is named only where the DNA matches it firmly. Not every row has a clone size; where given, it reads once, few, many or a size class.

TRBV28	.	12	once	TRBJ1-4	TGTGCCAGATCTCAGGGCAGAAGGAAACTGTTTTTT	CARSQGRRKLFF
TRBV27	.	14	.	TRBJ1-5	TGTGCCAGCAGTCGGGGCGATAGCAATCAGCCCCAGCATTTT	CASSRGDSNQPQHF
TRBV6-1	TRBD1	16	.	TRBJ1-5	TGTGCCAGCAGTGAGGCAGGGGGCGTGGGCAATCAGCCCCAGCATTTT	CASSEAGGVGNQPQHF
TRBV6-6	TRBD2	15	.	TRBJ2-1	TGTGCCAGAAACCTAGCGGGAGTCTTGGGTAATGAGCAGTTCTTC	CARNLAGVLGNEQFF
TRBV18	TRBD1	18	.	TRBJ1-3	TGTGCCAGCTCACCCATTGGGACAGGGACCCCCTCTGGAAACACCATATATTTT	CASSPIGTGTPSGNTIYF
TRBV7-2	TRBD1	15	.	TRBJ1-5	TGTGCCAGCAGCTTAGCGCGACAGGGTAATCAGCCCCAGCATTTT	CASSLARQGNQPQHF
TRBV9	TRBD2	16	.	TRBJ2-2	TGTGCCAGCAGCCACAGCGGGAGGGCGGACACCGGGGAGCTGTTTTTT	CASSHSGRADTGELFF
TRBV28	.	17	.	TRBJ2-5	TGTGCCAGCAGCTCCCTACGAGATTTCGTACCAGAAGAGACCCAGTACTTC	CASSSLRDFVPEETQYF
TRBV5-1	.	15	.	TRBJ2-2	TGCGCCAGCAGCTTCCGTAACATCGACACCGGGGAGCTGTTTTTT	CASSFRNIDTGELFF
TRBV18	TRBD2	16	.	TRBJ2-5	TGTGCCAGCTCACCAGGCTCTAGCGGCTACCAAGAGACCCAGTACTTC	CASSPGSSGYQETQYF
TRBV6-1	.	13	.	TRBJ2-2	TGTGCCAGCAGGATCACAGGAACCGGGGAGCTGTTTTTT	CASRITGTGELFF
TRBV21-1	.	17	.	TRBJ2-3	TGTGCCAGCAGCAAAGACAGAGCGGGGCCCCCGGTAGATACGCAGTATTTT	CASSKDRAGPPVDTQYF
TRBV11-2	.	18	.	TRBJ2-1	TGTGCCAGCAGCTTAACTGAGTCGGCGGCGCTGCTTCACAATGAGCAGTTCTTC	CASSLTESAALLHNEQFF
TRBV28	TRBD1	14	.	TRBJ1-1	TGTGCCTCCCGGCCCGACAGGGGAAACACTGAAGCTTTCTTT	CASRPDRGNTEAFF
TRBV2	.	12	.	TRBJ2-7	TGTGCCAGCGAAGTTAGCTCCTACGAGCAGTACTTC	CASEVSSYEQYF
TRBV6-6	TRBD1	15	few	TRBJ1-2	TGTGCCAGCAGTTACCCGGGACAGGGGGAACGTGGCTACACCTTC	CASSYPGQGERGYTF
TRBV19	TRBD2	16	.	TRBJ2-2	TGTGCCAGTAGTGTCCGACTAGCGGGTAACACCGGGGAGCTGTTTTTT	CASSVRLAGNTGELFF
TRBV30	.	14	few	TRBJ1-5	TGTGCCTGGAGTGTTTCGGGGTCAAGACAGCCCCAGCATTTT	CAWSVSGSRQPQHF
TRBV28	.	15	.	TRBJ2-1	TGTGCCAGCAGTTTCTCGGTTAGCTCCTACAATGAGCAGTTCTTC	CASSFSVSSYNEQFF
TRBV4-2	TRBD1	15	few	TRBJ1-4	TGTGCCAGCAGCCAAGATTGGGACAGCAATGAAAAACTGTTTTTT	CASSQDWDSNEKLFF
TRBV5-4	.	15	.	TRBJ1-4	TGTGCCAGCAGCGACGGGGCCGGCACCGGTGAAAAACTGTTTTTT	CASSDGAGTGEKLFF
TRBV5-6	.	11	.	TRBJ1-4	TGTGCCAGCCACGTGGATGAAAAACTGTTTTTT	CASHVDEKLFF
TRBV7-9	TRBD1	15	.	TRBJ2-7	TGTGCCAGCAGCTTAGCAGGGGGCGCTACCTACGAGCAGTACTTC	CASSLAGGATYEQYF
TRBV2	TRBD1	14	.	TRBJ1-1	TGTATCTCCACCGGAACAGGGGGGGACACTGAAGCTTTCTTT	CISTGTGGDTEAFF
TRBV7-3	.	13	.	TRBJ2-3	TGTGCCAGCAGCCTGGTAGGAGCAGATACGCAGTATTTT	CASSLVGADTQYF
TRBV19	.	15	.	TRBJ2-1	TGTGCCAGTAGTATAGTAGCGGAACCCTACAATGAGCAGTTCTTC	CASSIVAEPYNEQFF